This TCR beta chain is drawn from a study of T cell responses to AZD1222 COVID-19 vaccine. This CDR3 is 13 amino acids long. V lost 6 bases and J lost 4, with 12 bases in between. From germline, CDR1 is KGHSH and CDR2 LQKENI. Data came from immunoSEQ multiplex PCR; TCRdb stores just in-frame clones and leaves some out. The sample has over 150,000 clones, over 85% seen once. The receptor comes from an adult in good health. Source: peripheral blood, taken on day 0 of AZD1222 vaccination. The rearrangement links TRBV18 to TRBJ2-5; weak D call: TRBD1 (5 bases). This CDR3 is CASSVGRAETQYF. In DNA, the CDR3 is TGTGCCAGCTCCGTAGGCAGGGCAGAGACCCAGTACTTC.